This T cell receptor beta chain is drawn from a study of cytomegalovirus exposure and HLA in healthy donors. Study-level findings and limits: Donors belonging to an Asian-associated ancestry cluster reportedly showed fewer N-insertions in productive TCRs than the roughly 700-donor mean, according to what a later analysis found. The authors enumerated 150 to 200 TCR beta chains as linked to cytomegalovirus. In a later analysis, DRB1 alleles had the most associated TCRs; HLA-C alleles the fewest. Apparent HLA restriction characterized most CMV-associated TCR beta chains in a later analysis.

On this clone: The target antigen is unknown.

CDR3 length equals 18 residues. The PCR made use of 60 Vbeta and 13 Jbeta primers. Generated by immunoSEQ multiplex PCR, the TCRdb table keeps only in-frame clones and is missing some. The table shows about 92,000 clones, with roughly 71% occurring only once. The gene calls are TRBV21-1 and TRBJ1-5; the table gives TRBD1 as D, unverified against the DNA. TRBV21-1 is tagged as a pseudogene. This receptor was identified in a man in his fifties or sixties in good health and CMV-seronegative. Sequencing input: PBMCs. The CDR3 protein is CASSKTTARDRSNQPQHF. CDR3 nucleotide sequence: TGTGCCAGCAGCAAGACCACTGCGAGGGACAGGAGCAATCAGCCCCAGCATTTT.